One sample yielded the 14 T cell receptor beta chains listed below, sequenced in a study. Treg sorting used a CD4+CD25+CD127-/low gate. Via MiXCR, TCRdb re-called the 5' RACE reads, giving one row per CDR3 protein. The sample has roughly 5,000 distinct CDR3 sequences; under 85% are singletons. The source material was Tregs sorted from blood. The receptors were gathered from a female donor with breast cancer.

There are a few counts of this clonotype. The chain employs TRBV20-1 and TRBJ2-5, with 11 bases identical to TRBD2. Trimming at V came to 1 base and at J to 4 bases, leaving 5 bases not matched to a gene. Per germline, CDR1 DFQATT and CDR2 SNEGSKA (reference sequence). The CDR3 length is 15 residues. The CDR3 DNA is TGCAGTGCTAGAGGTACTAGCGGGAGCTCAGAGACCCAGTACTTC. It is translated as CSARGTSGSSETQYF.

This chain links TRBV12-3 or TRBV12-4 with TRBJ1-1; a possible D gene is TRBD1 (5 bases). This CDR3 region has 16 residues. Between the trimmed V and J ends, which lost 3 bases and 1 base, there was a span of 15 bases. CDR3 amino acids: CASSFSLGLRNTEAFF. The CDR3 coding sequence is TGTGCCAGCAGTTTCAGTTTGGGACTGAGGAACACTGAAGCTTTCTTT.

This chain uses TRBV7-2 with TRBJ2-7, with 7 nucleotides matching TRBD2. CDR3 length: 14 residues. CDR1 SGHTA and CDR2 FQGNSA come from the germline V gene. V was clipped by 6 bases and J by 0 bases; unmatched bases: 5. CDR3 sequence reads: CASRPGGGSYEQYF. CDR3 DNA: TGTGCCAGCAGACCGGGCGGGGGCTCCTACGAGCAGTACTTC. Supplemented by reference TRBV7-2 and TRBJ2-7, the full variable domain reads GAGVSQSPSNKVTEKGKDVELRCDPISGHTALYWYRQSLGQGLEFLIYFQGNSAPDKSGLPSDRFSAERTGGSVSTLTIQRTQQEDSAVYLCASRPGGGSYEQYFGPGTRLTVT.

V is TRBV12-3 or TRBV12-4 and J is TRBJ2-1; 11 positions match TRBD1. Unmatched junction bases numbered 4, after V lost 5 bases and J lost 7 bases. CDR3 length: 14 residues. CDR3 amino acids: CASSIGTGGNEQFF. DNA for the CDR3: TGTGCCAGCAGTATCGGGACAGGGGGGAATGAGCAGTTCTTC.

This clonotype was detected a few times. V is TRBV2 and J is TRBJ2-5; 10 bases agree with TRBD2. The length of the CDR3 is 14 residues. V lost 5 bases, J lost 2 bases, and 2 bases stayed unmatched. CDR1 is SNHLY and CDR2 is FYNNEI in the germline V gene. The CDR3 region is CASSLLAGQETQYF. The CDR3 coding sequence is TGTGCCAGCAGTCTACTAGCGGGGCAAGAGACCCAGTACTTC.

The DNA of the CDR3 is TGTGCCAGCAGTTTAGGGACAGGGGGCAATCAGCCCCAGCATTTT. Its translation: CASSLGTGGNQPQHF. The rearrangement uses TRBV6-6 and TRBJ1-5; TRBD1 matches 10 bases. The germline V gene encodes CDR1 MNHNY and CDR2 SVGAGI (reference sequence). The CDR3 loop spans 15 amino acids. Losses at the gene ends were 4 bases for V and 2 bases for J; bases not matched to a gene: 2.

The chain employs TRBV7-8 and TRBJ2-5, with D uncertain. The V gene's germline CDR1 is SGHVS and CDR2 FQNEAQ. Trimming left V 5 bases short and J 2 bases short, with 9 bases between. The CDR3 is 13 amino acids. In DNA form, the CDR3 reads TGTGCCAGCAGCCCGACAAGTCAAGAGACCCAGTACTTC. Translating it yields CASSPTSQETQYF.

The rearrangement joins TRBV6-5 to TRBJ2-7; either TRBD1 or TRBD2 may fit D (5 bases each). Germline V gene data show CDR1 as MNHEY and CDR2 as SVGAGI. V was trimmed by 2 bases and J by 2 bases, leaving 13 bases between them. The CDR3 spans 15 residues. In DNA, the CDR3 is TGTGCCAGCAGTTACGCGCCTGTGGGGGCCTACGAGCAGTACTTC. This codes for CASSYAPVGAYEQYF.

This clonotype was picked up one time. One end of the junction is discordant with germline, which a read error may explain. The J gene is TRBJ2-7, the V gene TRBV20-1; the D is unclear. The germline CDR1 and CDR2 sequences are DFQATT and SNEGSKA (reference sequence). The CDR3 is made up of 13 amino acids. CDR3 sequence: CSARQVVVYERYF. The CDR3 nucleotides read TGCAGTGCTAGACAGGTGGTAGTTTACGAGCGGTACTTC.

This chain links TRBV10-3 with TRBJ2-2; TRBD1 aligns across 7 bases. CDR3 length equals 19 residues. Germline CDR1 and CDR2: ENHRY and SYGVKD. Trimming at V came to 2 bases and at J to 7 bases, leaving 19 bases not matched to a gene. The CDR3 spells CAISETLVKTGKAGGELFF. The CDR3 DNA reads TGTGCCATCAGTGAGACCCTGGTTAAGACAGGGAAAGCAGGCGGGGAGCTGTTTTTT.

Concerning this clonotype: The junction and the germline gene differ at one end; a read error may be behind it. The chain carries TRBV4-2 and TRBJ2-7; 7 nucleotides line up with TRBD1. Germline-derived CDR1 and CDR2 are LGHNA and YNFKEQ. This CDR3 spans 16 amino acids. The CDR3 DNA reads as TGCGCCAGCAGCCAGCAAACAGGGGCCCCCCCCTACGAGCAGTACTTC. It is translated as CASSQQTGAPPYEQYF.

This chain links TRBV27 with TRBJ1-2; D gene unclear. The CDR3 totals 15 residues. The V gene lost 5 bases and the J gene lost 6 bases, with 19 bases spanning the gap. Germline CDR1 and CDR2: MNHEY and SMNVEV (reference sequence). The CDR3 region has the DNA TGTGCCAGCAGTCCCTCAATTGGGTCGGGAGATGGCTACACCTTC. As protein: CASSPSIGSGDGYTF.

CDR3 protein: CASSPTSGGLVAYNEQFF. The CDR3 DNA is TGTGCCAGCAGCCCGACTAGCGGGGGTCTCGTCGCCTACAATGAGCAGTTCTTC. V gene TRBV7-9 combines with J gene TRBJ2-1; 12 positions match TRBD2. V gave up 5 bases and J gave up 2 bases; unmatched junction bases: 10. This CDR3 has 18 residues. Germline V gene sequence: CDR1 SEHNR, CDR2 FQNEAQ (reference sequence).

This sequence joins TRBV7-8 and TRBJ1-1; D is unresolved. Trimming removed 4 bases at V and 5 bases at J, with 17 bases between. This CDR3 is built from 15 residues. Germline V gene sequence: CDR1 SGHVS, CDR2 FQNEAQ. The CDR3 region is CASSSHIGETTEAFF. The DNA of the CDR3 is TGTGCCAGCAGCTCCCATATCGGGGAGACGACTGAAGCTTTCTTT.